This T cell receptor beta chain appears in the sequencing data of a study of radiation and T cells in renal cell carcinoma. Broader study findings: Compared with controls, irradiated tumors had more, larger dominant CDR3 motifs. In blood, top tumor clones expanded by 2 weeks, shrinking by 4.

The treatment: 15 Gy SBRT to primary tumor, nephrectomy 4 weeks later. Nephrectomy followed 15 Gy stereotactic body radiation by 4 weeks. Only in-frame clones appear in the TCRdb table, and some are missing; sequencing was by immunoSEQ multiplex PCR. The data show under 25,000 clones, 50% to 65% seen once. CDR1 and CDR2 from the germline V gene are MGHRA and YSYEKL. CDR3 size: 14 residues. The trim removed 1 base at V and 5 bases at J, leaving 5 bases unmatched. As regards this clone: Its antigen is unidentified.

The specimen comprised tumor tissue, sampled from a patient whose treatment included radiotherapy and nephrectomy. The origin of this receptor is a woman aged 65 to 85 with renal cell carcinoma. The V gene is TRBV4-1, the J gene TRBJ2-7; 7 positions agree with TRBD1. The CDR3 spells CASSQGGGRNEQYF. The CDR3 DNA sequence: TGCGCCAGCAGCCAAGGAGGGGGCCGAAACGAGCAGTACTTC.